The clone carrying this T cell receptor (beta chain) has a count of ten or more. Its cognate antigen is unknown. This sample is part of a study of CD8 T cells in ankylosing spondylitis. The CDR3 runs 16 residues. The ends lost 5 bases at V and 8 bases at J; junction bases unmatched: 14. Germline V gene lookup returns CDR1 MNHNS and CDR2 SASEGT. General study points: Several highly homologous variants made up a TCR beta motif, and this motif appeared characteristic of ankylosing spondylitis blood.

TCRdb recomputed calls from the 5' RACE reads with MiXCR, one row per CDR3 protein. This table holds 750,000 to 850,000 distinct CDR3 sequences, around 11% found once. The chain employs TRBV6-1 and TRBJ1-2; 10 nucleotides align to TRBD1. Sequences were obtained from blood, either unsorted or a sorted T cell fraction (not recorded which). The TCR originated in a male donor with ankylosing spondylitis. In DNA, the CDR3 is TGTGCCAGCAGTAAAATGACAGGGGGCGAAAGGTGGGGCTACACCTTC. Encoded protein: CASSKMTGGERWGYTF.